This T cell receptor (beta chain) was recorded in a study of cytomegalovirus exposure and HLA in healthy donors. The CDR3 runs to 16 residues. The V and J ends lost 5 bases and 2 bases respectively, with 16 bases between them. Germline V gene lookup returns CDR1 SGHVS and CDR2 FQNEAQ. With 60 Vbeta and 13 Jbeta primers, the PCR was carried out. Source study methods: Approximately 12 million of the approximately 80 million unique TCR beta chains counted in a later analysis were shared. The method was immunoSEQ multiplex PCR; TCRdb's version includes in-frame clones alone and lacks a portion of them. V and J calls plus clone size are reproduced from that table; the DNA served to infer D and trimming. The repertoire consists of some 170,000 clones, with more than 80% occurring once and the leading ten covering approximately 7%. A remark on this clone: The antigen is unknown.

Notes on the study in general: Analyses of presence/absence relied on an assumption of roughly uniform sequencing depth across donors. Most TCR sequences were seen very rarely across donors, but some public TCRs occurred in many. A later analysis showed TCR association rates differing by HLA locus, peaking at DRB1 and lowest at HLA-C.

The chain couples TRBV7-8 to TRBJ1-3, with D possibly TRBD1 on 5 matching bases. Source material: PBMCs. This clonotype was obtained from a woman in her twenties or thirties in good health and CMV-seropositive. In DNA, the CDR3 is TGTGCCAGCAGCAACAGGATCGGGGGTGCTGGAAACACCATATATTTT. This gives the protein CASSNRIGGAGNTIYF.